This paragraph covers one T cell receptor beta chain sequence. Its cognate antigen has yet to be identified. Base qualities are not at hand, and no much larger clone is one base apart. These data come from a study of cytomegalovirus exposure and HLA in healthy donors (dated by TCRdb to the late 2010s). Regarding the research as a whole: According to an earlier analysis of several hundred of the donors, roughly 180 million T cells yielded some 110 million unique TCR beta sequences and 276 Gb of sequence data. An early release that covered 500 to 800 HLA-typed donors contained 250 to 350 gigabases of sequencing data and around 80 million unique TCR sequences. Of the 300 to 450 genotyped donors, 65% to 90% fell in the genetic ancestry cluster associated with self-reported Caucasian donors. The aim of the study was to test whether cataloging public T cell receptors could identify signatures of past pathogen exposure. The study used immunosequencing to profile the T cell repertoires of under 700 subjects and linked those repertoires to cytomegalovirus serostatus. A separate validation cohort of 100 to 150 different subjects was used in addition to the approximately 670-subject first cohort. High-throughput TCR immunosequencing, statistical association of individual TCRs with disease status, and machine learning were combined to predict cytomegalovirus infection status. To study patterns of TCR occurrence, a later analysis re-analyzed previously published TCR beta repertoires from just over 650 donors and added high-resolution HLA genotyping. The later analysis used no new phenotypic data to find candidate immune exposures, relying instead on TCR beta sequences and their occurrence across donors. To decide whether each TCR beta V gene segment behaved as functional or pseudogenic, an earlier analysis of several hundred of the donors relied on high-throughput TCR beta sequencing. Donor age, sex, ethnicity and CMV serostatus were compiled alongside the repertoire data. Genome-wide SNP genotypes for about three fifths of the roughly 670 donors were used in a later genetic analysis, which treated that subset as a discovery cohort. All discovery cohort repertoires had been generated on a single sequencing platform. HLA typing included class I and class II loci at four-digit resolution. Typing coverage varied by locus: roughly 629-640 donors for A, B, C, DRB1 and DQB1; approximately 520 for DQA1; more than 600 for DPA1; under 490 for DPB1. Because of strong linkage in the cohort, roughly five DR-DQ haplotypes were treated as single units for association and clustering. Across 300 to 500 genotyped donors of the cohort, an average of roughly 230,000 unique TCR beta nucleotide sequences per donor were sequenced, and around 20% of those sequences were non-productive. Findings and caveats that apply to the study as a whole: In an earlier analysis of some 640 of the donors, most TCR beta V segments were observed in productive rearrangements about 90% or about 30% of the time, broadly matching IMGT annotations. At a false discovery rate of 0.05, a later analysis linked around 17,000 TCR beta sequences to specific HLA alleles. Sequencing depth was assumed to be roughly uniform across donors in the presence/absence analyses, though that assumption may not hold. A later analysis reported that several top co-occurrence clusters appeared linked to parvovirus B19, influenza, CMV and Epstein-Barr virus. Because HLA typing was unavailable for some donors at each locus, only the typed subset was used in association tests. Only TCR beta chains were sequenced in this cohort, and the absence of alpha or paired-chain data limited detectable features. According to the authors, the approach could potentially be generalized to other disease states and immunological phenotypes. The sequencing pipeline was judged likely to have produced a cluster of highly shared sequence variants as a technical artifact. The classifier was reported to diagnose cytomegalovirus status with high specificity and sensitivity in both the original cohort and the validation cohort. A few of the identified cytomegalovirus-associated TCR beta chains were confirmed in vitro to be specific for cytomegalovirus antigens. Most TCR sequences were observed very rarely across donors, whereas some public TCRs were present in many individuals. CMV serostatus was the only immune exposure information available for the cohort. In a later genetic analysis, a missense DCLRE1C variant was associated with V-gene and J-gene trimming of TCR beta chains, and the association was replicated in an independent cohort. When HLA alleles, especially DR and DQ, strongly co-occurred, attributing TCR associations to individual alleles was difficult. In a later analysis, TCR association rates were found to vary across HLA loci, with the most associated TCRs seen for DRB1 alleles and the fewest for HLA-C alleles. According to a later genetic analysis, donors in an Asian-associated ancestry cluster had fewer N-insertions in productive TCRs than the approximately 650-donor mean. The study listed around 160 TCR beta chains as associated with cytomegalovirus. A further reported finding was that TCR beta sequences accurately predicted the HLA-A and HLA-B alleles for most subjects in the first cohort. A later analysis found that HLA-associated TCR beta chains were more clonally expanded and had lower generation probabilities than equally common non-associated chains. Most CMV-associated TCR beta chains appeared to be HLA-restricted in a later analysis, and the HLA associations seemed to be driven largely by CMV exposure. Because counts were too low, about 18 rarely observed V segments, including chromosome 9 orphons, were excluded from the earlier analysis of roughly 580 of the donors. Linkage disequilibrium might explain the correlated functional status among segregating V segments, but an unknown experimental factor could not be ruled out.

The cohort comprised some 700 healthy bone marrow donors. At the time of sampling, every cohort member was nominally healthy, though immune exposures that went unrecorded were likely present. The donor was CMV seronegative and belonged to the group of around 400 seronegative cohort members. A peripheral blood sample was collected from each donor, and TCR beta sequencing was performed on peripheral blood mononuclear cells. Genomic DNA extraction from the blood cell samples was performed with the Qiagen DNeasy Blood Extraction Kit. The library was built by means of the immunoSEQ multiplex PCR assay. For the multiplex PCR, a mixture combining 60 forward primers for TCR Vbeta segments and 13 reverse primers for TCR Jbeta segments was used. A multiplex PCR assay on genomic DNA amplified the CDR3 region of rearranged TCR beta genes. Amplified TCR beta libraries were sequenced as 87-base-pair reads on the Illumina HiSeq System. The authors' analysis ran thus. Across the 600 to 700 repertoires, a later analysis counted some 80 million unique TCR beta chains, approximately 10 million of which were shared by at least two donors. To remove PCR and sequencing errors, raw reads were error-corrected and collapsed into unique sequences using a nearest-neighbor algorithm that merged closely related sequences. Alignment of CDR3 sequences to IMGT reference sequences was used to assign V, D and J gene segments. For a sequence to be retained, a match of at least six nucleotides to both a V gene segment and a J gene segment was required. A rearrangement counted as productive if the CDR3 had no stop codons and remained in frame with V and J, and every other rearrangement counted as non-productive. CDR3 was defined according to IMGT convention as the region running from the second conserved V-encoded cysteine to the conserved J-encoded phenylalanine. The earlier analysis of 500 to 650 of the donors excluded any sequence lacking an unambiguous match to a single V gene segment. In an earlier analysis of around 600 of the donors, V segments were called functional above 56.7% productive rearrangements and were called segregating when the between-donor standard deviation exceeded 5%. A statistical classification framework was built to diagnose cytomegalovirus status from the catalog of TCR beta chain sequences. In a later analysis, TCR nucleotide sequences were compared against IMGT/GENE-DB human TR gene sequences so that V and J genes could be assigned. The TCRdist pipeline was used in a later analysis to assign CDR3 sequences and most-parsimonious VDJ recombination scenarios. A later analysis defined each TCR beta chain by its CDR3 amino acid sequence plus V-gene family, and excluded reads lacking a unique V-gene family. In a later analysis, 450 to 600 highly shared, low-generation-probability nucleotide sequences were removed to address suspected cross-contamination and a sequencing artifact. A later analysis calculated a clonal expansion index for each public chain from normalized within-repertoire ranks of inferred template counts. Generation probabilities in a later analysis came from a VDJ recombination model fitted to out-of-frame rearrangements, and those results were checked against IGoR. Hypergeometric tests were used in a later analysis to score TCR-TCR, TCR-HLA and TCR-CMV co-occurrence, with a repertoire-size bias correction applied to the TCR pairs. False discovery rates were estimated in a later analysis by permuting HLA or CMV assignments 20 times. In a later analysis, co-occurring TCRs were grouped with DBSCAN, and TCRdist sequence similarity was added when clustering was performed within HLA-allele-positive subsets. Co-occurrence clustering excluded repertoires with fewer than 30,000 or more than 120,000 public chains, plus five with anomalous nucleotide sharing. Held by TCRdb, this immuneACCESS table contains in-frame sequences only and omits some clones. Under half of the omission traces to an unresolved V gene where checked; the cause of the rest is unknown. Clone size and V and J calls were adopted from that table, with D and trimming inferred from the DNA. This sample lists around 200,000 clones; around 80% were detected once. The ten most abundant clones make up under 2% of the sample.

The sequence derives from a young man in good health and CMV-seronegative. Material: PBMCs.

CDR3 loop: CSAHRGPSYGYTF. The sequence in DNA is TGCAGCGCCCACAGGGGGCCGAGCTATGGCTACACCTTC. The chain is made from TRBV29-1 and TRBJ1-2, with 9 central nucleotides matching TRBD1. For CDR1 and CDR2, the germline V gene lists SQVTM and ANQGSEA. The junction shows trimming of 7 bases on V and 4 bases on J, and the gene matches do not reach 7 bases of it. The CDR3, from cysteine to phenylalanine, totals 13 residues. This entry keeps only the CDR3 DNA: 39 bases, framed from base 1.